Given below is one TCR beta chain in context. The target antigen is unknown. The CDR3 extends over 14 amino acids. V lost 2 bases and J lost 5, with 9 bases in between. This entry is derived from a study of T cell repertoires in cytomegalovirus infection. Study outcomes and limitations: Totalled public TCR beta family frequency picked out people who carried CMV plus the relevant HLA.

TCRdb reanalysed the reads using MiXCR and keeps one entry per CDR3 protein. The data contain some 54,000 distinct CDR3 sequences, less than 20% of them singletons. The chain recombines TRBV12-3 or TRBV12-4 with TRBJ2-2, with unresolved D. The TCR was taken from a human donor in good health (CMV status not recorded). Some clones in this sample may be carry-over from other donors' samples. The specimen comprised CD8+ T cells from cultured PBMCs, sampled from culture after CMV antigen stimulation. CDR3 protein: CASSLITLTGELFF. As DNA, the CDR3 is TGTGCCAGCAGTTTAATCACCCTAACCGGGGAGCTGTTTTTT.